This T cell receptor (beta chain) was retrieved from a study of shared T cell receptors in the human thymus. CDR3 length: 15 residues. CDR1 and CDR2 from the germline V gene are MNHEY and SMNVEV (reference sequence). Produced via immunoSEQ multiplex PCR; TCRdb's table is partial and in-frame only. The profile shows 720,000 or so clones, 70% to 90% of them singletons. The same sample was also studied in work on human thymus T cells.

V and J are TRBV27 and TRBJ2-5, with TRBD2 matching 9 bases. The last part of the DNA fits TRBJ2-7 better; the J call may be wrong. The clonotype comes from a girl under two years old with a congenital heart defect. The sequenced sample was thymocytes. CDR3 sequence: CASSLGRGGSYEQYF. The CDR3 coding sequence is TGTGCCAGCAGTTTGGGGCGGGGGGGCTCCTACGAGCAGTACTTC.